This T cell receptor (beta chain) was sequenced for a study of tumor and adjacent non-tumor tissue in lung cancer. Study-level results: Higher tumor TCR diversity was associated with shorter survival. Tumor tissue had significantly higher TCR diversity than normal lung.

Points on this clonotype: Its cognate antigen is unknown. A read error may account for a junction end that differs from germline.

This CDR3 is built from 12 residues. The library came from three nested PCR rounds adapted from ARM-PCR protocols. TCRdb itself ran the multiplex PCR reads through MiXCR, one entry per CDR3 protein. This table holds 84,000 or so distinct CDR3 sequences, 61% found once. This sample's RNA came from whole unsorted tissue. Donors were chemotherapy-naive, newly diagnosed lung cancer surgical patients in China, August–late 2014. Sequenced input: lung tumor tissue. The chain recombines TRBV12-3 or TRBV12-4 with TRBJ2-7; D may be TRBD2 (5 bases). The sequence came from a man between 65 and 85 years old with non-small cell lung cancer. The CDR3 DNA sequence: TGTGCCAGCAGTTTATCGTGGAGGCGCCTGGACTTC. It is translated as CASSLSWRRLDF.